This entry lists 15 T cell receptor beta chains sequenced from one sample in a study of cytomegalovirus exposure and HLA in healthy donors. Some clones are missing from TCRdb's copy, which holds only in-frame ones; the method was immunoSEQ multiplex PCR. The sample consists of some 130,000 clones, about nine tenths of them appearing once. The sequencing input was PBMCs. The origin of the receptors is a man in his thirties or forties in good health and CMV-seronegative.

The CDR3: CASSSLGTGISYEQYF. As DNA, the CDR3 is TGTGCCAGCAGTTCCCTGGGGACAGGGATCTCCTACGAGCAGTACTTC. The chain carries TRBV6-6 and TRBJ2-7, with 9 bases aligning to TRBD1. The V gene's germline CDR1 is MNHNY and CDR2 SVGAGI (reference sequence). This CDR3 is built from 16 residues. After removal of 4 bases from V and 0 bases from J, the junction contained 7 bases not matched to a gene.

The chain has TRBV9 and TRBJ2-7; 9 nucleotides agree with TRBD1. This CDR3 is 15 amino acids long. Germline CDR1 SGDLS, CDR2 YYNGEE. Germline trimming cut 3 bases from V and 6 bases from J; bases unmatched to any gene: 10. This CDR3 reads CASSGGQGLLSEQYF. CDR3 sequence (DNA): TGTGCCAGCAGCGGTGGACAGGGGCTCTTATCCGAGCAGTACTTC.

The chain carries TRBV6-5 and TRBJ1-2, with unresolved D. V was cut by 6 bases and J by 0 bases, with 14 bases left in between. There are 15 residues in the CDR3. In germline, CDR1 is MNHEY, CDR2 SVGAGI. CDR3 amino acids: CASSPEAVPNYGYTF. CDR3 coding DNA: TGTGCCAGCAGCCCCGAGGCTGTACCTAACTATGGCTACACCTTC.

The chain joins TRBV9 to TRBJ2-7; TRBD1 matches at 9 bases. The CDR3 contains 13 residues. Germline V gene data show CDR1 as SGDLS and CDR2 as YYNGEE. Trimming cost V 2 bases and J 7 bases; bases outside gene matches: 4. The CDR3: CASSVRQGDEQYF. The DNA for the CDR3 is TGTGCCAGCAGCGTTAGACAGGGGGATGAGCAGTACTTC. The whole variable domain, filled in from reference TRBV9 and TRBJ2-7, reads DSGVTQTPKHLITATGQRVTLRCSPRSGDLSVYWYQQSLDQGLQFLIQYYNGEERAKGNILERFSAQQFPDLHSELNLSSLELGDSALYFCASSVRQGDEQYFGPGTRLTVT.

This chain joins TRBV11-2 and TRBJ1-3; 8 nucleotides line up with TRBD1. This CDR3 spans 14 amino acids. Germline CDR1 reads SGHAT; CDR2 reads FQNNGV. The V and J ends lost 3 bases and 2 bases, in that order; junction bases with no gene match: 0. The CDR3 DNA reads TGTGCCAGCAGCTTGACAGGGGCTGGAAACACCATATATTTT. The encoded protein is CASSLTGAGNTIYF.

This sequence joins TRBV29-1 and TRBJ2-1; 13 nucleotides agree with TRBD2. Germline CDR1 SQVTM, CDR2 ANQGSEA. This CDR3 region has 13 residues. V shed 5 bases, J shed 7 bases, and the junction held 2 bases outside the gene matches. The CDR3 DNA sequence: TGCAGCGTTAAACTAGCGGGAGGGAATGAGCAGTTCTTC. It translates to CSVKLAGGNEQFF.

The chain couples TRBV6-6 to TRBJ1-2, with no clear D. This CDR3 region has 13 residues. The V end lost 7 bases, the J end lost 1 base, and 10 bases lay between the germline ends. Germline V gene sequence: CDR1 MNHNY, CDR2 SVGAGI (reference sequence). The CDR3, as DNA: TGTGCCAGCACGGGTACAAATAACTATGGCTACACCTTC. This encodes CASTGTNNYGYTF.

The chain combines TRBV7-9 with TRBJ1-2, with 7 bases aligning to TRBD1. V lost 3 bases to trimming and J lost 8 bases; unmatched junction nucleotides: 6. The CDR3 sequence is 13 residues long. The germline V gene encodes CDR1 SEHNR and CDR2 FQNEAQ (reference sequence). The CDR3 loop reads CASSFDRESGYTF. CDR3 coding DNA: TGTGCCAGCAGCTTCGACAGGGAGAGCGGCTACACCTTC.

This chain joins TRBV6-5 and TRBJ2-1; D not resolved. Deletions cut 7 bases from V and 10 bases from J, with 11 bases between. The CDR3 totals 11 residues. Germline V gives CDR1 MNHEY, CDR2 SVGAGI. CDR3 DNA sequence: TGTGCCAGCACACGACTTGAAGAGCAGTTCTTC. It codes for CASTRLEEQFF.

The genes are TRBV11-2 and TRBJ1-6; 7 nucleotides match TRBD1. J lost 5 bases, V lost 3 bases, and 4 bases had no gene match. CDR3 length equals 15 residues. Germline V gene lookup returns CDR1 SGHAT and CDR2 FQNNGV. CDR3 nucleotide sequence: TGTGCCAGCAGCTTCTACAGGGGTAATAATTCACCCCTCCACTTT. This gives the protein CASSFYRGNNSPLHF.

The rearrangement joins TRBV15 to TRBJ2-3; D uncertain. The V end was cut by 0 bases, the J end by 3 bases, with 13 bases between. There are 16 residues in the CDR3. Germline V gives CDR1 LNHNV, CDR2 YYDKDF (reference sequence). CDR3 sequence: CATSRDWQDATDTQYF. In nucleotides, the CDR3 is TGTGCCACCAGCAGAGATTGGCAGGATGCGACAGATACGCAGTATTTT. Filled out from reference TRBV15 and TRBJ2-3, the complete variable domain reads DAMVIQNPRYQVTQFGKPVTLSCSQTLNHNVMYWYQQKSSQAPKLLFHYYDKDFNNEADTPDNFQSRRPNTSFCFLDIRSPGLGDTAMYLCATSRDWQDATDTQYFGPGTRLTVL.

The chain couples TRBV5-6 to TRBJ1-4, with a tentative D call TRBD1 (5 bases). V was cut by 0 bases and J by 5 bases, with 11 bases left in between. Germline V gene sequence: CDR1 SGHDT, CDR2 YYEEEE. The CDR3 consists of 15 residues. The CDR3 region has the DNA TGTGCCAGCAGCTTGGGGGGATCAGGGAATGAAAAACTGTTTTTT. Its translation: CASSLGGSGNEKLFF.

The V gene is TRBV6-6, the J gene TRBJ2-5; 9 positions agree with TRBD1. The CDR3 consists of 13 residues. Germline V gene lookup returns CDR1 MNHNY and CDR2 SVGAGI (reference sequence). The junction had 4 bases not matched to a gene; V was cut back by 6 bases and J by 5 bases. The CDR3 coding sequence is TGTGCCAGCAGACGGGACAGGGTTGAGACCCAGTACTTC. It is translated as CASRRDRVETQYF.

The rearrangement uses TRBV27 and TRBJ2-1, with D tentatively TRBD2 (6 bases). V was pared by 2 bases and J by 2 bases, with 13 bases between. Germline lookup yields CDR1 MNHEY and CDR2 SMNVEV (reference sequence). The CDR3 length is 16 residues. CDR3 DNA sequence: TGTGCCAGCAGTTTACAGGGAGGCCATACCTACAATGAGCAGTTCTTC. It translates to CASSLQGGHTYNEQFF.

V and J are TRBV27 and TRBJ1-1; possible D gene TRBD1, 5 bases. Germline values: CDR1 MNHEY, CDR2 SMNVEV (reference sequence). The V end was cut by 6 bases, the J end by 0 bases, with 14 bases between. This CDR3 is built from 15 residues. CDR3 nucleotide sequence: TGTGCCAGCAGCCCCAAAGGACACATGAACACTGAAGCTTTCTTT. This translates into CASSPKGHMNTEAFF.